These T cell receptor beta chains were read from a single sample in a study of blood T cell repertoires in COVID-19. Sequenced by immunoSEQ multiplex PCR; TCRdb stores in-frame clones only, minus some. Among a few hundred thousand clones listed, 80% to 90% were seen once. Sequencing was carried out using peripheral blood. The source of these receptors is a man aged 18 to 35 with COVID-19, enrolled during active disease. CDR3s include the opening cysteine and the closing phenylalanine or tryptophan. A D gene is named only where the DNA matches it firmly. Some rows have no size entry. The others give once, few or many, or a class for an expanded clone.

J	size	V	D	DNA	CDR3
TRBJ2-1	NA	TRBV5-1	NA	TGCGCCAGCCGTCGGGACACATACAATGAGCAGTTCTTC	CASRRDTYNEQFF
TRBJ2-2	NA	TRBV5-8	NA	TGTGCCAACCCGAGGGAGAACACCGGGGAGCTGTTTTTT	CANPRENTGELFF
TRBJ2-7	NA	TRBV6-5	TRBD2	TGTGCCAGCAGTTACGAGTCTAGCGGGAGGAACGAGCAGTACTTC	CASSYESSGRNEQYF
TRBJ1-2	few	TRBV12-3/TRBV12-4	NA	TGTGCCAGCAGTTTAGGTCAGTCCTATGGCTACACCTTC	CASSLGQSYGYTF
TRBJ2-1	NA	TRBV5-4	NA	TGTGCCAGCAGCTTGGGAGGGATTAATGAGCAGTTCTTC	CASSLGGINEQFF
TRBJ1-6	NA	TRBV16	NA	TGTGCCAGCAGCCAATCCGCCGGGAATAGGAATTCACCCCTCCACTTT	CASSQSAGNRNSPLHF
TRBJ2-3	NA	TRBV29-1	TRBD2	TGCAGCGTTGAAGAACGGACTAGCGGGAGTGCCTACAAACAAACCAGCACAGATACGCAGTATTTT	CSVEERTSGSAYKQTSTDTQYF
TRBJ2-7	NA	TRBV5-1	TRBD2	TGCGCCAGCAGCCCGGGACTACCCTACGAGCAGTACTTC	CASSPGLPYEQYF
TRBJ2-1	few	TRBV5-6	NA	TGTGCCAGCAGCCCCCAGGTCTTATCCTACAATGAGCAGTTCTTC	CASSPQVLSYNEQFF
TRBJ1-1	once	TRBV2	TRBD1	TGTGCCAGCAGGGTACAGGGGAGCAGCACTGAAGCTTTCTTT	CASRVQGSSTEAFF